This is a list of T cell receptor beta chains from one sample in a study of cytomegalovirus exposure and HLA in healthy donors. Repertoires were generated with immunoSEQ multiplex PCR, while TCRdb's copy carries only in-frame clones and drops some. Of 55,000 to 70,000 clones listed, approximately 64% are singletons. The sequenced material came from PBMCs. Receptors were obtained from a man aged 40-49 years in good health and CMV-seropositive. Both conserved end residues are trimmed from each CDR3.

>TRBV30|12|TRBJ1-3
AWQTGMSGNTIY
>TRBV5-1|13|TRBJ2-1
ASSLVPSGNNEQF
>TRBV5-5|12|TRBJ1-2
ASSQDRGNYGYT
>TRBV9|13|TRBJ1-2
ASSVSTEASAGYT
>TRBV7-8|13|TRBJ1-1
ASSLDSGGRTEAF
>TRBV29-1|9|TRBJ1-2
SVELSAGYT
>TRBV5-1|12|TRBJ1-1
ASSWGQGFTEAF
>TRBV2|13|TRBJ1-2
ASSDWTVTNYGYT
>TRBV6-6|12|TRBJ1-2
ASSTGTGGDRHT
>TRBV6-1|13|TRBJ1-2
ASTKGVGKNYGYT
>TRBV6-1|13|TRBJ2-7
ASSPPAQGVFEQY
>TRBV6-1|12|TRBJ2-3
ASSEAPGTRAQY
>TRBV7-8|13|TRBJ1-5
ASSRVRGPNQPQH
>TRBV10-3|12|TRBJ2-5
AISVAGGGETQY
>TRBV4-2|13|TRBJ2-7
ASSQGQDGSYEQY
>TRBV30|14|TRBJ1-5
AWSVGGGRSNQPQH
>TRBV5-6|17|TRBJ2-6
ASSKGTSGSVSGANVLT
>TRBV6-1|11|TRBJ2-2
ASSDRDTGELF
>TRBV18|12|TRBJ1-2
ASSPEQGYYGYT
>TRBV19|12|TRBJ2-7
ASSTTGYGYEQY
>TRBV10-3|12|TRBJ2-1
AISARDSADEQF
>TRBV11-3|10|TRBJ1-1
ASSLVRTEAF
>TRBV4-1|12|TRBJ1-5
ASSQDSANQPQH
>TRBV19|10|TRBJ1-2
ASPDRGGGYT
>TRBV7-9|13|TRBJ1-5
ASSPSGTANQPQH
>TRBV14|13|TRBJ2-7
ASSHFGTGSYEQY
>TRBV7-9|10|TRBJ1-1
ASSLPSTEAF
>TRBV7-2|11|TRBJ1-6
ASSLGDYSPLH
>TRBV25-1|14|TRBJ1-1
ASSEWDSLMNTEAF
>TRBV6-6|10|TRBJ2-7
ASTSRGGEQY
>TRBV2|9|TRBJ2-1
ASKLAGEQF
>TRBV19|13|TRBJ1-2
ASSPPGQASTGYT
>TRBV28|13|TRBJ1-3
ASSLQTGAGNTIY
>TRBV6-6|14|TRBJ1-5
ASSYSTGWGNQPQH
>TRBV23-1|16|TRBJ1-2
ASSQWDKPAPSDYGYT
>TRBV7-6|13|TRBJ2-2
ASSLGTTYTGELF
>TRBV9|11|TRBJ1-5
ASSGDGNQPQH
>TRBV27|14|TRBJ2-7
ASSSRQGVGWYEQY
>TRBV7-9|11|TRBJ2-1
ASSPTQGQEQF
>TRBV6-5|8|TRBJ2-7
ASGINEQY
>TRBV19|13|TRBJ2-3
ASSPRDGGQDTQY
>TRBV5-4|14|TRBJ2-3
ASSMRLAGVSDTQY
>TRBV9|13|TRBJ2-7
ASSAAGTSSKEQY
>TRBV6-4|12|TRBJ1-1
ASSAVPGNTEAF
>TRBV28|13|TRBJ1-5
ASSFRTGGNQPQH
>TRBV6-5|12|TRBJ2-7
ATAFGTGTYEQY
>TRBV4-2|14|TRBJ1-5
ASSHQEGTGEQPQH
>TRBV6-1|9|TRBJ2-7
ASRQVIEQY
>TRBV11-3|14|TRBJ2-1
ASSPQFGLAAGEQF
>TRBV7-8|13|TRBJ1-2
ASSLVAGPGRGYT
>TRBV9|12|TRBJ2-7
ASSEGGGAYEQY
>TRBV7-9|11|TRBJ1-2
ASSSRVDYGYT
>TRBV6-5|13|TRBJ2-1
ASSYRGLAANEQF
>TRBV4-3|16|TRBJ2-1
ASSPESPGLAGGIEQF